These 31 T cell receptor beta chains share one sample of origin, sequenced in a study of cytomegalovirus exposure and HLA in healthy donors. The PCR contained 60 Vbeta and 13 Jbeta primers. TCRdb's copy holds only in-frame clones and misses some; the assay was immunoSEQ multiplex PCR. This sample yields 150,000 to 200,000 clones, of which under 80% are seen a single time; roughly 2% belongs to the top ten. The sample comprised PBMCs. These receptors all come from a female donor in good health and CMV-seronegative.

This clone was recorded a few times. The J gene is TRBJ2-5, the V gene TRBV5-1, with D possibly being TRBD1 (5 bases). V lost 0 bases and J lost 5, with 5 bases in between. This CDR3 spans 12 amino acids. The germline V gene encodes CDR1 SGHRS and CDR2 YFSETQ. The CDR3 DNA reads TGCGCCAGCAGCTTGGAGGGGGAGACCCAGTACTTC. As protein: CASSLEGETQYF.

Turning to this clone: Other DNA sequences of this sample code for an identical CDR3. This chain uses TRBV5-1 with TRBJ2-7; 11 bases match TRBD1. Per germline, CDR1 SGHRS and CDR2 YFSETQ. The V gene end was trimmed by 0 bases and the J gene end by 3 bases; junction bases not matched to a gene: 2. The CDR3 contains 15 residues. CDR3 coding DNA: TGCGCCAGCAGCTTGGGCGGGACAGGGGGCTACGAGCAGTACTTC. Amino acid sequence: CASSLGGTGGYEQYF. The full variable domain, its missing parts supplied by reference TRBV5-1 and TRBJ2-7, is KAGVTQTPRYLIKTRGQQVTLSCSPISGHRSVSWYQQTPGQGLQFLFEYFSETQRNKGNFPGRFSGRQFSNSRSEMNVSTLELGDSALYLCASSLGGTGGYEQYFGPGTRLTVT.

In its sample, this clone was seen a few times. The chain links TRBV10-3 to TRBJ1-6, with 7 bases matching TRBD1. The CDR3 contains 17 residues. The V gene end was trimmed by 0 bases and the J gene end by 4 bases; junction bases not matched to a gene: 6. Germline CDR1 and CDR2: ENHRY and SYGVKD. The CDR3 sequence: CAISESMPGGYNSPLHF. The CDR3 bases are TGTGCCATCAGTGAGTCAATGCCAGGGGGTTATAATTCACCCCTCCACTTT.

The rearrangement uses TRBV30 and TRBJ1-1, with TRBD1 identical over 7 bases. Trimming at V came to 3 bases and at J to 1 base, leaving 5 bases not matched to a gene. Germline values: CDR1 GTSNPN, CDR2 SVGIG (reference sequence). This CDR3 spans 14 amino acids. CDR3 DNA sequence: TGTGCCTGGAGCAAGGGACAGACGAACACTGAAGCTTTCTTT. Its translation is CAWSKGQTNTEAFF.

The gene calls are TRBV7-8 and TRBJ2-1, with a tentative D call TRBD2 (6 bases). The CDR3 is 15 amino acids. The V end lost 1 base, the J end lost 8 bases, and 15 bases lay between the germline ends. Germline CDR1 is SGHVS and CDR2 is FQNEAQ. CDR3 coding DNA: TGTGCCAGCAGCTTAGTGAGCCTAGCGACCGATGAGCAGTTCTTC. This encodes CASSLVSLATDEQFF.

This clone was seen only once. The CDR3 here is CASSTTAGDQPQHF. CDR3 bases: TGTGCCAGCTCAACCACGGCAGGGGATCAGCCCCAGCATTTT. The chain recombines TRBV18 with TRBJ1-5; D possibly corresponds to TRBD1 (6 bases). The CDR3 totals 14 residues. The V and J ends lost 5 bases and 5 bases respectively, with 13 bases between them. CDR1 and CDR2 (germline): KGHSH, LQKENI.

This clone was seen more than once but under ten times. V is TRBV12-5 and J is TRBJ2-3; a possible D gene is TRBD2 (5 bases). The germline V and J ends were trimmed by 1 base and 6 bases, with 8 bases remaining between them. CDR1 LGHNT and CDR2 FRNRAP come from the germline V gene. CDR3 length: 13 amino acids. CDR3 residues: CASGLGGGDTQYF. DNA of the CDR3: TGTGCTAGTGGTTTGGGAGGAGGTGATACGCAGTATTTT.

The chain recombines TRBV2 with TRBJ2-5, with 9 bases lining up with TRBD1. The CDR3 sequence is 15 residues long. CDR1 is SNHLY and CDR2 is FYNNEI in the germline V gene. Unmatched junction bases numbered 10, after V lost 7 bases and J lost 4 bases. CDR3: CASNRGQGLGETQYF. CDR3 bases: TGTGCCAGCAACCGAGGACAGGGGCTAGGAGAGACCCAGTACTTC.

The chain carries TRBV5-4 and TRBJ2-2; TRBD1 agrees at 11 bases. CDR3 length: 17 amino acids. The V gene end was trimmed by 4 bases and the J gene end by 5 bases; junction bases not matched to a gene: 10. Germline V gene sequence: CDR1 SGHNT, CDR2 YYREEE (reference sequence). In nucleotides, the CDR3 is TGTGCCAGCAGCGTAGGAGGTGGGACAGGGGGAACCGGGGAGCTGTTTTTT. Amino acids: CASSVGGGTGGTGELFF.

This clone came up a few times. This chain links TRBV30 with TRBJ1-1; perhaps TRBD1 as D (5 bases). Trimming took 5 bases from V and 1 from J, leaving 11 bases between them. CDR1 is GTSNPN, CDR2 SVGIG, per germline (reference sequence). The CDR3 covers 13 residues. DNA of the CDR3: TGTGCCTGGGGCCAGACAGAGAACACTGAAGCTTTCTTT. Translating gives CAWGQTENTEAFF.

The rearrangement joins TRBV5-1 to TRBJ1-6; 7 positions match TRBD1. The J segment lost 9 bases and the V segment lost 7 bases, leaving 7 bases of the junction unmatched. The germline V gene has CDR1 SGHRS and CDR2 YFSETQ. The CDR3 extends over 13 amino acids. CDR3 in DNA: TGCGCCAGCTCCCAGGGGGACGGTTCACCCCTCCACTTT. It translates to CASSQGDGSPLHF.

The chain carries TRBV7-2 and TRBJ1-4; D unresolved. This CDR3 has 14 amino acids. The germline V gene encodes CDR1 SGHTA and CDR2 FQGNSA. V lost 8 bases, J lost 4 bases, and 14 bases lay in between. The CDR3 bases are TGTGCCAGCCGCCCGACACCGGTTAATGAAAAACTGTTTTTT. Residues: CASRPTPVNEKLFF.

As for this clone: Other DNA sequences in this specimen translate into the identical CDR3. The chain employs TRBV11-2 and TRBJ2-2, with 7 bases aligning to TRBD1. Per germline, CDR1 SGHAT and CDR2 FQNNGV. V lost 5 bases, J lost 1 base, and 1 base stayed unmatched. This CDR3 spans 14 amino acids. In DNA, the CDR3 is TGTGCCAGCAGCCGACAGGGGAACACCGGGGAGCTGTTTTTT. It specifies CASSRQGNTGELFF.

The chain is built from TRBV7-8 and TRBJ1-1; no definite D call. CDR3 length: 11 residues. Germline values: CDR1 SGHVS, CDR2 FQNEAQ. The V end lost 5 bases, the J end lost 11 bases, and 12 bases lay between the germline ends. The CDR3 region is CASSPIWAAFF. In DNA, the CDR3 is TGTGCCAGCAGCCCCATCTGGGCTGCTTTCTTT. Supplemented by reference TRBV7-8 and TRBJ1-1, the full variable domain reads GAGVSQSPRYKVAKRGQDVALRCDPISGHVSLFWYQQALGQGPEFLTYFQNEAQLDKSGLPSDRFFAERPEGSVSTLKIQRTQQEDSAVYLCASSPIWAAFFGQGTRLTVV.

The rearrangement links TRBV7-9 to TRBJ1-2; TRBD1 matches 7 bases. This CDR3 is built from 14 residues. V dropped 5 bases and J dropped 6; count of bases not matched to a gene: 9. Germline V gene sequence: CDR1 SEHNR, CDR2 FQNEAQ (reference sequence). The CDR3 loop is CASSPSDRDDGYTF. For the CDR3, the DNA is TGTGCCAGCAGCCCCTCCGACAGGGATGATGGCTACACCTTC.

This clone was picked up a small number of times. V and J are TRBV19 and TRBJ1-1; a possible D gene is TRBD1 (5 bases). Germline V gene lookup returns CDR1 LNHDA and CDR2 SQIVND (reference sequence). Trimming shortened V by 3 bases and J by 5 bases, and 16 bases separated the two germline ends. CDR3 length: 15 amino acids. CDR3 nucleotides: TGTGCCAGTAGTATTGGTCCAGGGAGGGATACTGAAGCTTTCTTT. It yields the protein CASSIGPGRDTEAFF.

The chain combines TRBV5-6 with TRBJ1-2, with unresolved D. V dropped 4 bases and J dropped 2 bases, with 9 bases sitting between them. The CDR3 runs 13 residues. CDR1 is SGHDT, CDR2 YYEEEE, per germline. Here the CDR3 reads CASSVSSNYGYTF. The CDR3, as DNA: TGTGCCAGCAGCGTGTCCTCGAACTATGGCTACACCTTC.

The gene calls are TRBV4-1 and TRBJ1-1, with a tentative D call TRBD1 (6 bases). Germline CDR1 MGHRA, CDR2 YSYEKL. This CDR3 is 13 amino acids long. V shed 4 bases and J shed 5 bases, with 11 bases lying between them. CDR3 bases: TGCGCCAGCAGCCGGCAGGGGAATACTGAAGCTTTCTTT. Translating gives CASSRQGNTEAFF.

This chain links TRBV30 with TRBJ2-7; TRBD2 might be the D (6 bases). Per germline, CDR1 GTSNPN and CDR2 SVGIG (reference sequence). The length of the CDR3 is 13 residues. V lost 1 base and J lost 5, with 12 bases in between. The CDR3 reads CAWSGGVRDEQYF. In DNA, the CDR3 is TGTGCCTGGAGTGGGGGGGTTCGGGACGAGCAGTACTTC.

The V gene is TRBV7-9, the J gene TRBJ2-5, with TRBD2 as a possible D gene (6 bases). CDR3 size: 17 residues. CDR1 is SEHNR, CDR2 FQNEAQ, per germline (reference sequence). V was cut by 5 bases and J by 0 bases, with 19 bases left in between. The CDR3 sequence is CASSPPRGWLYQETQYF. The CDR3 nucleotides are TGTGCCAGCAGCCCCCCGCGGGGTTGGCTTTACCAAGAGACCCAGTACTTC. Full variable domain (outside the CDR3, taken from reference TRBV7-9 and TRBJ2-5): DTGVSQNPRHKITKRGQNVTFRCDPISEHNRLYWYRQTLGQGPEFLTYFQNEAQLEKSRLLSDRFSAERPKGSFSTLEIQRTEQGDSAMYLCASSPPRGWLYQETQYFGPGTRLLVL.

The chain combines TRBV6-5 with TRBJ2-2, with 7 bases lining up with TRBD1. V lost 5 bases to trimming and J lost 5 bases; unmatched junction nucleotides: 8. CDR1 MNHEY and CDR2 SVGAGI come from the germline V gene. The CDR3 extends over 15 amino acids. Written as DNA, the CDR3 is TGTGCCAGCAGTGCCGGGACAGCTCGTACCGGGGAGCTGTTTTTT. Protein sequence: CASSAGTARTGELFF.

This clone was recorded only once. CDR3 amino acids: CASSSSGRAYEQYF. The CDR3 coding sequence is TGCGCCAGCAGCTCTAGCGGGAGGGCCTACGAGCAGTACTTC. This rearrangement joins TRBV5-1 to TRBJ2-7; 12 bases line up with TRBD2. The trim removed 3 bases at V and 2 bases at J, leaving 0 bases unmatched. Germline CDR1 SGHRS, CDR2 YFSETQ. The CDR3 runs 14 residues.

The rearrangement uses TRBV19 and TRBJ2-5, with D possibly TRBD1 on 6 matching bases. The length of the CDR3 is 13 residues. Germline V gene data show CDR1 as LNHDA and CDR2 as SQIVND (reference sequence). Deletions cut 5 bases from V and 2 bases from J, with 9 bases between. CDR3 sequence (DNA): TGTGCCAGTAGTGCAGGACAGCAAGAGACCCAGTACTTC. Translation gives CASSAGQQETQYF.

The chain is built from TRBV6-5 and TRBJ1-3; D call uncertain. Germline-derived CDR1 and CDR2 are MNHEY and SVGAGI. There are 15 residues in the CDR3. V dropped 7 bases and J dropped 0 bases, with 13 bases sitting between them. CDR3 protein: CASKVGLSSGNTIYF. The CDR3 bases are TGTGCCAGCAAGGTGGGCCTTAGCTCTGGAAACACCATATATTTT.

This rearrangement joins TRBV14 to TRBJ2-1; a possible D gene is TRBD2 (5 bases). CDR3 length: 14 amino acids. The V gene lost 4 bases and the J gene lost 8 bases, with 15 bases spanning the gap. Germline CDR1 and CDR2: SGHDN and FVKESK. In DNA, the CDR3 is TGTGCCAGCAGCCGACAAACTAGTGGCGATGAGCAGTTCTTC. Amino acids: CASSRQTSGDEQFF.

The chain employs TRBV5-4 and TRBJ1-4, with D possibly being TRBD1 (5 bases). CDR1 SGHNT and CDR2 YYREEE come from the germline V gene (reference sequence). The CDR3 extends over 13 amino acids. Trimming pared 9 bases from V and 0 bases from J, leaving 9 bases between. CDR3 amino acids: CAISRATNEKLFF. CDR3 bases: TGTGCCATTTCCAGGGCAACTAATGAAAAACTGTTTTTT.

The rearrangement uses TRBV7-3 and TRBJ1-2; maybe TRBD1 (6 bases). This CDR3 comprises 12 residues. Germline V gene data show CDR1 as SGHTA and CDR2 as FQGTGA. The CDR3 DNA reads as TGTGTGTCAGGGGCGCGTATGGAGGGCTACACCTTC. Translating it yields CVSGARMEGYTF.

The CDR3 bases are TGTGCCAGCAGCTTGCGGTCTCGAGAGACCCAGTACTTC. Its protein is CASSLRSRETQYF. The V gene is TRBV5-6, the J gene TRBJ2-5, with D unresolved. Trimming shortened V by 1 base and J by 4 bases, and 8 bases separated the two germline ends. CDR1 and CDR2 from the germline V gene are SGHDT and YYEEEE. The CDR3 covers 13 residues.

V and J are TRBV7-3 and TRBJ1-1, with D maybe TRBD1 (5 bases). In germline, CDR1 is SGHTA, CDR2 FQGTGA. Between the trimmed V and J ends, which lost 4 bases and 14 bases, there was a span of 20 bases. The CDR3 loop spans 13 amino acids. The CDR3 coding sequence is TGTGCCAGCAGCTCCTCTACCAGGGATTTTGCATTCTTT. It codes for CASSSSTRDFAFF.

The chain uses TRBV7-3 and TRBJ2-1, with D uncertain. CDR1 and CDR2 (germline): SGHTA, FQGTGA. CDR3 size: 16 residues. Trimming removed 5 bases from V and 0 bases from J, with 14 bases in between. CDR3 amino acids: CASSPELRVSYNEQFF. CDR3 in DNA: TGTGCCAGCAGCCCCGAGCTTCGGGTCTCCTACAATGAGCAGTTCTTC.

The chain recombines TRBV19 with TRBJ1-5; D is perhaps TRBD1 (5 bases). Trimming shortened V by 5 bases and J by 5 bases, and 13 bases separated the two germline ends. CDR1 LNHDA and CDR2 SQIVND come from the germline V gene (reference sequence). The CDR3 consists of 14 residues. This CDR3 is CASSSTGTYQPQHF. In DNA form, the CDR3 reads TGTGCCAGTAGTTCCACCGGGACTTATCAGCCCCAGCATTTT. Full variable domain (rest looked up from reference TRBV19 and TRBJ1-5): DGGITQSPKYLFRKEGQNVTLSCEQNLNHDAMYWYRQDPGQGLRLIYYSQIVNDFQKGDIAEGYSVSREKKESFPLTVTSAQKNPTAFYLCASSSTGTYQPQHFGDGTRLSIL.